The T cell receptor beta chain under discussion was sequenced for a study of T cell responses to AZD1222 COVID-19 vaccine. Whole-study context: The study pooled second doses at about 4 or about 12 weeks.

Looked up from germline, CDR1 is MNHEY and CDR2 is SVGAGI. There are 14 residues in the CDR3. Trimming took 5 bases from V and 4 from J, leaving 11 bases between them. Worth noting for this clone: Its antigen is undetermined.

The data were produced by immunoSEQ multiplex PCR, yet TCRdb's version contains in-frame clones alone and is incomplete. The sample includes about 76,000 clones, roughly 90% of them seen just once. Study observations and caveats: No repertoire was sampled before or during the peak T cell response, only after it.

The rearrangement joins TRBV6-5 to TRBJ1-4; unclear D gene. The sequencing here drew on peripheral blood, taken on day 0 of AZD1222 vaccination. The source of this sequence is an adult in good health. CDR3 coding DNA: TGTGCCAGCAGTCCGAGCAAGAGTAATGAAAAACTGTTTTTT. Translated: CASSPSKSNEKLFF.